One sample yielded the 5 T cell receptor beta chains listed below, sequenced in a study of cytomegalovirus exposure and HLA in healthy donors. The study ran its PCR with 60 Vbeta and 13 Jbeta primers. Only in-frame clones appear in the TCRdb table, and some are missing; sequencing was by immunoSEQ multiplex PCR. The table records about 120,000 clones, about 78% of them present only once. The sequencing sample was made of PBMCs. The receptors were sampled from a woman between 40 and 50 years old in good health and CMV-seropositive.

V usage is TRBV9 and J usage is TRBJ1-4; D is undetermined. This CDR3 spans 15 amino acids. Trimming took off 3 bases at V and 3 bases at J, with 12 bases between the two ends. The germline gives CDR1 SGDLS, CDR2 YYNGEE. The CDR3 DNA sequence: TGTGCCAGCAGCGCCCATAGTCAGGCTAATGAAAAACTGTTTTTT. It specifies CASSAHSQANEKLFF.

The chain couples TRBV5-4 to TRBJ2-5, with TRBD2 matching 9 bases. This CDR3 is built from 15 residues. Germline CDR1 is SGHNT and CDR2 is YYREEE (reference sequence). The V gene end was trimmed by 1 base and the J gene end by 5 bases; junction bases not matched to a gene: 6. As DNA, the CDR3 is TGTGCCAGCAGCTTGCGGGCGGGGGGGCTGGAGACCCAGTACTTC. Translated: CASSLRAGGLETQYF.

The V and J genes are TRBV14 and TRBJ2-7; weak D call: TRBD2 (5 bases). The CDR3 contains 15 residues. Germline V CDR1 and CDR2: SGHDN, FVKESK. V lost 5 bases and J 0 bases, leaving 14 bases between the germline ends. Here the CDR3 reads CASSSLTGNSYEQYF. For the CDR3, the DNA is TGTGCCAGCAGCTCTTTGACGGGGAACTCCTACGAGCAGTACTTC.

This clone was detected a few times. The CDR3 DNA follows: TGTGCCAGCAGCTTATCAGGACCAACGGACTCCTATGGCTACACCTTC. Protein product: CASSLSGPTDSYGYTF. The chain combines TRBV7-6 with TRBJ1-2; D not certain. The CDR3 covers 16 residues. V was shortened by 2 bases and J by 4 bases, with 17 bases between the two germline ends. In germline, CDR1 is SGHVS, CDR2 FNYEAQ.

This chain connects TRBV5-1 to TRBJ1-6; TRBD1 agrees at 7 bases. After removal of 4 bases from V and 2 bases from J, the junction contained 9 bases not matched to a gene. CDR3 length: 17 residues. The germline V gene has CDR1 SGHRS and CDR2 YFSETQ. The CDR3: CASSPTGIIAYNSPLHF. The CDR3 DNA is TGCGCCAGCAGCCCGACAGGGATTATCGCCTATAATTCACCCCTCCACTTT.